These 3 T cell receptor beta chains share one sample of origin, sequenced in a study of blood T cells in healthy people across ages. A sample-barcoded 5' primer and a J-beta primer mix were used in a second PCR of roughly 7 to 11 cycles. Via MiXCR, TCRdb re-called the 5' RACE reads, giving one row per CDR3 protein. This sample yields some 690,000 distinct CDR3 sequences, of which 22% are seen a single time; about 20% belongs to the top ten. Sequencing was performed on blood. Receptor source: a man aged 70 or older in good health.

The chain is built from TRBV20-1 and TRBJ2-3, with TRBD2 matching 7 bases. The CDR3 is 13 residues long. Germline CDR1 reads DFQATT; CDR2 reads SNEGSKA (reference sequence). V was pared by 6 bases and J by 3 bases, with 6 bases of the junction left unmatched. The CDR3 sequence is CSAQTGGTDTQYF. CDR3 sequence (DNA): TGCAGTGCCCAAACCGGGGGGACAGATACGCAGTATTTT.

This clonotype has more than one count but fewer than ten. The CDR3 is CSARSGTSSYNEQFF. In DNA form, the CDR3 reads TGCAGTGCTAGAAGCGGGACTAGCTCCTACAATGAGCAGTTCTTC. The rearrangement joins TRBV20-1 to TRBJ2-1, with TRBD2 identical over 8 bases. V gave up 2 bases and J gave up 0 bases; unmatched junction bases: 3. In germline, CDR1 is DFQATT, CDR2 SNEGSKA (reference sequence). The CDR3 totals 15 residues.

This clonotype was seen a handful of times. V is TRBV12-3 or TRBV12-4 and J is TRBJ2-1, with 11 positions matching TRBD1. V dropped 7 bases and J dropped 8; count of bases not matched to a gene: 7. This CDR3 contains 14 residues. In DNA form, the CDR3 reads TGTGCCAGCACCCCGGACAGGGGGCGCGATGAGCAGTTCTTC. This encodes CASTPDRGRDEQFF.